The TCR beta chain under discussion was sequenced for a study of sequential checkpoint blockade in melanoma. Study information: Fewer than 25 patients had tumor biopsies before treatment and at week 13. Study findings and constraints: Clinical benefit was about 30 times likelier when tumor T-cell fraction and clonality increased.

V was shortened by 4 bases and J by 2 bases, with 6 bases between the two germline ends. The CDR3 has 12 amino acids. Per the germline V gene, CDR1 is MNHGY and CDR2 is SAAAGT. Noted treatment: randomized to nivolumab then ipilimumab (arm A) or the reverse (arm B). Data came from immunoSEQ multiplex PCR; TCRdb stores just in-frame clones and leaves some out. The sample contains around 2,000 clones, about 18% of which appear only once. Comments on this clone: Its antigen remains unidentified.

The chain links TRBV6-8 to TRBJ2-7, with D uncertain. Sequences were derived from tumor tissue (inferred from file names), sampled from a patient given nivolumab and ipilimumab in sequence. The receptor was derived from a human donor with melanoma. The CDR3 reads CASSLNPYEQYF. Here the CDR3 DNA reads TGTGCCAGCAGTTTAAACCCCTACGAGCAGTACTTC.